The 29 T cell receptor beta chains listed next were all sequenced from one sample in a study of blood T cell repertoires in COVID-19. Generated by immunoSEQ multiplex PCR, the TCRdb table keeps only in-frame clones and is missing some. The repertoire holds about 200,000 clones, with roughly 90% as singletons. Sequencing used peripheral blood. These TCRs come from a man aged 18 to 30 with active or convalescent COVID-19.

The CDR3 sequence is CASSAGTPNQPQHF. For the CDR3, the DNA is TGTGCCAGCAGCGCCGGGACACCCAATCAGCCCCAGCATTTT. The rearrangement joins TRBV7-2 to TRBJ1-5, with a weak D call TRBD1 (6 bases). V lost 5 bases, J lost 3 bases, and 11 bases lay in between. CDR1 is SGHTA and CDR2 is FQGNSA in the germline V gene. This CDR3 spans 14 amino acids. Full variable domain (rest looked up from reference TRBV7-2 and TRBJ1-5): GAGVSQSPSNKVTEKGKDVELRCDPISGHTALYWYRQSLGQGLEFLIYFQGNSAPDKSGLPSDRFSAERTGGSVSTLTIQRTQQEDSAVYLCASSAGTPNQPQHFGDGTRLSIL.

The chain has TRBV5-1 and TRBJ2-5, with D possibly being TRBD1 (5 bases). This CDR3 region has 16 residues. With 0 bases removed from V and 3 bases from J, the gap between germline ends came to 15 bases. In germline, CDR1 is SGHRS, CDR2 YFSETQ. CDR3 coding DNA: TGCGCCAGCAGCTTGGCCGCCCAGGGAAGGGAAGAGACCCAGTACTTC. Protein product: CASSLAAQGREETQYF.

A note on this clone: Different DNA sequences within this sample yield the same CDR3. The chain combines TRBV28 with TRBJ2-7, with 8 positions matching TRBD2. The germline CDR1 and CDR2 sequences are MDHEN and SYDVKM. This CDR3 comprises 14 residues. Germline trimming cut 6 bases from V and 0 bases from J; bases unmatched to any gene: 4. CDR3 amino acids: CASRNSGGSYEQYF. The DNA for the CDR3 is TGTGCCAGCAGGAACAGCGGGGGCTCCTACGAGCAGTACTTC.

CDR3 nucleotide sequence: TGTGCCAGTAGTATGGTCCCAGCTAACTATGGCTACACCTTC. This codes for CASSMVPANYGYTF. The chain joins TRBV19 to TRBJ1-2, with D hard to call. Germline CDR1 and CDR2: LNHDA and SQIVND (reference sequence). V shed 3 bases and J shed 0 bases, with 8 bases lying between them. The CDR3 length is 14 residues. Combining the CDR3 with reference TRBV19 and TRBJ1-2 gives the whole variable domain DGGITQSPKYLFRKEGQNVTLSCEQNLNHDAMYWYRQDPGQGLRLIYYSQIVNDFQKGDIAEGYSVSREKKESFPLTVTSAQKNPTAFYLCASSMVPANYGYTFGSGTRLTVV.

This chain joins TRBV29-1 and TRBJ1-3; D is ambiguous. The CDR3 sequence is 15 residues long. Trimming cost V 6 bases and J 2 bases, with 17 bases left between them. Germline CDR1 and CDR2: SQVTM and ANQGSEA. The CDR3 DNA sequence: TGCAGCGTAGTCGGAGACGATAAAGCTGGAAACACCATATATTTT. Translated, it gives CSVVGDDKAGNTIYF.

This clone was recorded once. V is TRBV27 and J is TRBJ2-2, with 7 bases lining up with TRBD1. From germline, CDR1 is MNHEY and CDR2 SMNVEV (reference sequence). The CDR3 spans 14 residues. Unmatched junction bases numbered 6, after V lost 7 bases and J lost 4 bases. This CDR3 reads CASIGQGVTGELFF. CDR3 nucleotides: TGTGCCAGCATCGGGCAGGGGGTCACCGGGGAGCTGTTTTTT.

This rearrangement joins TRBV2 to TRBJ2-7, with 9 bases fitting TRBD2. V lost 6 bases to trimming and J lost 6 bases; unmatched junction nucleotides: 9. The CDR3 runs to 14 residues. CDR1 is SNHLY, CDR2 FYNNEI, per germline. The CDR3 DNA sequence: TGTGCCAGCAGCCTCCTAGCGGGACGTTCCGAGCAGTACTTC. This sequence encodes CASSLLAGRSEQYF.

The J gene is TRBJ2-2, the V gene TRBV6-5; 11 nucleotides agree with TRBD2. This CDR3 spans 15 amino acids. Per germline, CDR1 MNHEY and CDR2 SVGAGI. The J segment lost 5 bases and the V segment lost 6 bases, leaving 5 bases of the junction unmatched. The CDR3: CASRVAGGRTGELFF. The DNA of the CDR3 is TGTGCCAGCAGGGTAGCGGGGGGGCGGACCGGGGAGCTGTTTTTT.

Points on this clone: Within the sample, other DNA sequences also encode this same CDR3. The chain employs TRBV6-5 and TRBJ1-1; no clear D gene. V lost 6 bases, J lost 2 bases, and 10 bases lay in between. The CDR3 consists of 13 residues. In germline, CDR1 is MNHEY, CDR2 SVGAGI. The CDR3 nucleotides are TGTGCCAGCAGCTCGGGAAGTAACACTGAAGCTTTCTTT. Translated: CASSSGSNTEAFF.

Remarks on this clone: The sample holds other DNA sequences that translate to the same CDR3. This sequence joins TRBV6-5 and TRBJ1-2; 7 nucleotides match TRBD1. The CDR3 is 13 residues long. The germline V gene encodes CDR1 MNHEY and CDR2 SVGAGI. V was pared by 6 bases and J by 2 bases, with 3 bases of the junction left unmatched. CDR3 DNA: TGTGCCAGCAGCACGGACAGGAACTATGGCTACACCTTC. Its protein is CASSTDRNYGYTF.

The chain couples TRBV11-2 to TRBJ1-5, with 7 positions matching TRBD1. Germline lookup yields CDR1 SGHAT and CDR2 FQNNGV. J gave up 5 bases and V 1 base, and 5 bases lay outside the gene matches. This CDR3 comprises 15 residues. The CDR3 DNA follows: TGTGCCAGCAGCTTAGGAGGCAGGGGGGATCAGCCCCAGCATTTT. Protein product: CASSLGGRGDQPQHF.

The count of this clone is one. The V and J genes are TRBV29-1 and TRBJ2-1, with 8 bases lining up with TRBD1. This CDR3 is 14 amino acids long. Germline V lookup: CDR1 SQVTM, CDR2 ANQGSEA. Trimming removed 7 bases from V and 8 bases from J; junction bases left unmatched: 13. CDR3 loop: CSAGRAGGRDEQFF. The CDR3 DNA sequence: TGCAGCGCCGGAAGGGCAGGGGGCAGGGATGAGCAGTTCTTC.

This clone was picked up one time. This chain uses TRBV29-1 with TRBJ2-1, with 8 positions matching TRBD2. The CDR3 covers 15 residues. The V segment lost 6 bases and the J segment 6 bases; nucleotides outside the gene matches: 13. Germline values: CDR1 SQVTM, CDR2 ANQGSEA. The CDR3 coding sequence is TGCAGCGTGACAGCACTAGCGGTCCGGGCCAATGAGCAGTTCTTC. Encoded protein: CSVTALAVRANEQFF.

V and J are TRBV7-8 and TRBJ1-1; 9 nucleotides match TRBD1. The CDR3 loop spans 14 amino acids. Per the germline V gene, CDR1 is SGHVS and CDR2 is FQNEAQ. The V segment lost 5 bases and the J segment 11 bases; nucleotides outside the gene matches: 12. In nucleotides, the CDR3 is TGTGCCAGCAGCCAACGGGACAGGGAGGCCTGGGCTTTCTTT. Its protein is CASSQRDREAWAFF.

The J gene is TRBJ1-1, the V gene TRBV7-2; 8 bases align to TRBD1. In germline, CDR1 is SGHTA, CDR2 FQGNSA. The J segment lost 1 base and the V segment lost 5 bases, leaving 3 bases of the junction unmatched. The CDR3 is 14 amino acids. The CDR3 nucleotides are TGTGCCAGCAGCCCGGGACAGGCGAACACTGAAGCTTTCTTT. Translating it yields CASSPGQANTEAFF.

The J gene is TRBJ1-2, the V gene TRBV30, with TRBD1 as a possible D gene (5 bases). V lost 1 base and J 4 bases, leaving 7 bases between the germline ends. CDR1 is GTSNPN, CDR2 SVGIG, per germline (reference sequence). The CDR3 is 12 residues long. CDR3 loop: CAWSGGPYGYTF. The CDR3 DNA follows: TGTGCCTGGAGTGGGGGCCCCTATGGCTACACCTTC.

The V and J genes are TRBV18 and TRBJ1-1; 8 nucleotides align to TRBD1. V shed 3 bases and J 0 bases; nucleotides not matched to a gene: 0. Germline lookup yields CDR1 KGHSH and CDR2 LQKENI. The CDR3 has 14 amino acids. The CDR3 sequence is CASSPGQVNTEAFF. In DNA form, the CDR3 reads TGTGCCAGCTCACCGGGACAGGTGAACACTGAAGCTTTCTTT.

V usage is TRBV6-1 and J usage is TRBJ2-1, with 12 bases that match TRBD2. Losses at the gene ends were 2 bases for V and 6 bases for J; bases not matched to a gene: 2. Germline values: CDR1 MNHNS, CDR2 SASEGT. The length of the CDR3 is 15 residues. CDR3 coding DNA: TGTGCCAGCAGTGAACTAGCGGGGGGGCCCAATGAGCAGTTCTTC. Amino acids: CASSELAGGPNEQFF.

V usage is TRBV18 and J usage is TRBJ1-6, with a tentative D call TRBD1 (5 bases). The CDR3 is 15 residues long. V was pared by 4 bases and J by 2 bases, with 9 bases between. Germline CDR1 reads KGHSH; CDR2 reads LQKENI. This CDR3 is CASSRAGTYNSPLHF. In nucleotides, the CDR3 is TGTGCCAGCTCACGTGCAGGGACCTATAATTCACCCCTCCACTTT.

The table lists this clone with a count of one. V and J are TRBV18 and TRBJ2-5; 7 positions agree with TRBD2. There are 15 residues in the CDR3. J gave up 4 bases and V 0 bases, and 5 bases lay outside the gene matches. Germline-derived CDR1 and CDR2 are KGHSH and LQKENI. The CDR3: CASSPPGGSRETQYF. The CDR3, as DNA: TGTGCCAGCTCACCACCGGGCGGGAGTCGAGAGACCCAGTACTTC.

This chain links TRBV11-2 with TRBJ1-2; 10 nucleotides line up with TRBD1. This CDR3 comprises 16 residues. Looked up from germline, CDR1 is SGHAT and CDR2 is FQNNGV. V lost 3 bases to trimming and J lost 5 bases; unmatched junction nucleotides: 9. CDR3 DNA sequence: TGTGCCAGCAGCTTCCCATCCGGGACAGGGGCGTATGGCTACACCTTC. Amino acid sequence: CASSFPSGTGAYGYTF.

The rearrangement uses TRBV7-9 and TRBJ1-6; 7 bases are a match to TRBD1. Germline CDR1 is SEHNR and CDR2 is FQNEAQ (reference sequence). The CDR3 runs 14 residues. The V and J ends lost 5 bases and 10 bases, in that order; junction bases with no gene match: 8. In nucleotides, the CDR3 is TGTGCCAGCAGCCGACAGGGATTTGGCTCACCCCTCCACTTT. Translated: CASSRQGFGSPLHF.

The rearrangement uses TRBV7-2 and TRBJ1-1, with D maybe TRBD1 (5 bases). Germline loops: CDR1 SGHTA, CDR2 FQGNSA. The CDR3 is made up of 14 amino acids. V gave up 5 bases and J gave up 5 bases, with 15 bases separating them. The CDR3 DNA sequence: TGTGCCAGCAGCCCGGCCGGGGGAGGGACTGAAGCTTTCTTT. Its translation is CASSPAGGGTEAFF.

The gene calls are TRBV14 and TRBJ1-5, with D unresolved. From germline, CDR1 is SGHDN and CDR2 FVKESK. The CDR3 totals 20 residues. Deletions cut 0 bases from V and 0 bases from J, with 21 bases between. The CDR3 DNA follows: TGTGCCAGCAGCCAAGAAGAGGCCAAAAGAACTGAAAATAGCAATCAGCCCCAGCATTTT. Its translation is CASSQEEAKRTENSNQPQHF.

In nucleotides, the CDR3 is TGTGCCAGCAGCGACAGGGGGAATTCACCCCTCCACTTT. Its protein product is CASSDRGNSPLHF. V gene TRBV5-8 combines with J gene TRBJ1-6, with 9 bases aligning to TRBD1. The CDR3 sequence is 13 residues long. After removal of 4 bases from V and 7 bases from J, the junction contained 0 bases not matched to a gene. Germline lookup yields CDR1 SGHTS and CDR2 YDEGEE.

V and J are TRBV6-1 and TRBJ2-3, with D possibly matching TRBD2 (5 bases). The V end lost 3 bases, the J end lost 0 bases, and 13 bases lay between the germline ends. CDR3 length: 16 amino acids. Germline CDR1 MNHNS, CDR2 SASEGT. In DNA form, the CDR3 reads TGTGCCAGCAGTGATGTTTCGGGCGGGAGCACAGATACGCAGTATTTT. As protein: CASSDVSGGSTDTQYF.

J is TRBJ1-4 and V is TRBV10-1; D remains unclear. The V and J ends lost 5 bases and 7 bases respectively, with 14 bases between them. The CDR3 runs 14 residues. Per germline, CDR1 WNHNN and CDR2 SYGVQD (reference sequence). CDR3 sequence: CASSPGLGVEKLFF. The CDR3, as DNA: TGCGCCAGCAGTCCGGGCCTCGGGGTTGAAAAACTGTTTTTT.

V usage is TRBV6-5 and J usage is TRBJ2-3; 12 bases map to TRBD2. Trimming cost V 6 bases and J 4 bases; bases outside gene matches: 5. The CDR3 sequence is 15 residues long. In germline, CDR1 is MNHEY, CDR2 SVGAGI. The CDR3 sequence is CASSLAGGIADTQYF. The CDR3 coding sequence is TGTGCCAGCAGCCTAGCGGGGGGGATCGCAGATACGCAGTATTTT.

The chain recombines TRBV19 with TRBJ2-2; D gene uncertain. V was clipped by 6 bases and J by 7 bases, with 15 bases between them. CDR3 length: 14 residues. Germline CDR1 and CDR2: LNHDA and SQIVND (reference sequence). In DNA form, the CDR3 reads TGTGCCAGTAGGGGCCTTAGAGTGGACGGGGAGCTGTTTTTT. Protein product: CASRGLRVDGELFF.